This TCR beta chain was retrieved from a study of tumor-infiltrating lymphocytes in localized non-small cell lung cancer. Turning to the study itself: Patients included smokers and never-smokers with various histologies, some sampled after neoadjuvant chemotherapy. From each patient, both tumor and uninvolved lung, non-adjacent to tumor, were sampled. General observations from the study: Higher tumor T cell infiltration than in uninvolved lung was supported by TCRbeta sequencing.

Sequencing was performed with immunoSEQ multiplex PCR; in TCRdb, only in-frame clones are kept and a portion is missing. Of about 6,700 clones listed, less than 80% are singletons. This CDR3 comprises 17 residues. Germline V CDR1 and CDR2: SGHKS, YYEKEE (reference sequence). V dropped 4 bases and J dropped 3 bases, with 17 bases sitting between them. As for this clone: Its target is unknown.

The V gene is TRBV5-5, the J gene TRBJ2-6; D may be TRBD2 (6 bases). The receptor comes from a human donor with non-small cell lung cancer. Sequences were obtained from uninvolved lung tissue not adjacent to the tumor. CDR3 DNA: TGTGCCAGCAGCCCTCAAGTAGGAGGGTATGGGGCCAACGTCCTGACTTTC. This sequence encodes CASSPQVGGYGANVLTF.